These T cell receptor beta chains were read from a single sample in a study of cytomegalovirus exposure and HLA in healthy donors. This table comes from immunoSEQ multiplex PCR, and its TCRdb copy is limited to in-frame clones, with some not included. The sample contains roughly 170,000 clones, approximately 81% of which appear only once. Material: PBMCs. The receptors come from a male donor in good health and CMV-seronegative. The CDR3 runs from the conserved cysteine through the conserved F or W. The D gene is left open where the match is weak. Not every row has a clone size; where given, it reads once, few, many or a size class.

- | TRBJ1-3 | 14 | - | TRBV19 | CASNAGYSGNTIYF | TGTGCCAGTAACGCGGGCTACTCTGGAAACACCATATATTTT
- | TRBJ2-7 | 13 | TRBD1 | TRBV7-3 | CAGSLGQGSEQYF | TGTGCCGGCAGCCTGGGACAGGGTTCCGAGCAGTACTTC
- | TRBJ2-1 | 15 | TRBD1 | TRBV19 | CASSTQGAINGEQFF | TGTGCCAGTAGTACACAGGGGGCTATCAACGGTGAGCAGTTCTTC
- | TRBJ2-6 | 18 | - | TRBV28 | CASSFLLRDHSGANVLTF | TGTGCCAGCAGTTTCCTTTTGAGGGATCACTCTGGGGCCAACGTCCTGACTTTC
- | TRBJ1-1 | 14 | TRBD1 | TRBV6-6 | CASRDQGASTEAFF | TGTGCCAGCAGGGACCAGGGGGCGAGCACTGAAGCTTTCTTT
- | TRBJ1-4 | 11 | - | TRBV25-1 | CASSDSGKLFF | TGTGCCAGCAGTGACAGTGGAAAACTGTTTTTT
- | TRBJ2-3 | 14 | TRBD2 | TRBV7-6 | CASSLAGLANTQYF | TGTGCCAGCAGCTTAGCGGGACTAGCTAATACGCAGTATTTT
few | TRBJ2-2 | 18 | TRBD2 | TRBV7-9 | CASSLGTSGRAGTGELFF | TGTGCCAGCAGCCTCGGGACTAGCGGGAGGGCCGGCACCGGGGAGCTGTTTTTT
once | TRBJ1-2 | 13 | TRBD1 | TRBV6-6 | CASRIAEGAAYTF | TGTGCCAGCAGAATCGCGGAGGGGGCCGCTTACACCTTC
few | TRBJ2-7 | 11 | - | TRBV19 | CASSQGGEQYF | TGTGCCAGTAGTCAAGGGGGCGAGCAGTACTTC
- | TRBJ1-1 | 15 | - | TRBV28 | CASSPVTGMNTEAFF | TGTGCCAGCAGTCCAGTGACAGGTATGAACACTGAAGCTTTCTTT
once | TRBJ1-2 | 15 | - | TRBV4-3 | CASSQAGNRVYGYTF | TGCGCCAGCAGCCAAGCTGGTAACAGGGTCTATGGCTACACCTTC
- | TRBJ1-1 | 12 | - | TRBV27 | CASSSRQSEAFF | TGTGCCAGCAGTTCCAGACAGAGTGAAGCTTTCTTT
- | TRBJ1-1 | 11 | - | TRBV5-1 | CASSLDTEAFF | TGCGCCAGCAGCCTTGACACTGAAGCTTTCTTT
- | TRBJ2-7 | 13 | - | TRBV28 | CASRGHGGDEQYF | TGTGCCAGCAGGGGACATGGGGGCGACGAGCAGTACTTC
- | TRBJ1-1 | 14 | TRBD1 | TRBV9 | CASSAGTGNTEAFF | TGTGCCAGCAGCGCAGGGACAGGGAACACTGAAGCTTTCTTT
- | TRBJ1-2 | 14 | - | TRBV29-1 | CSVDSERGSYGYTF | TGCAGCGTTGACTCGGAACGGGGTAGCTATGGCTACACCTTC
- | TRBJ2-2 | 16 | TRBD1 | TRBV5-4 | CASSRDRDRGTGELFF | TGTGCCAGCAGCCGCGACCGGGACAGGGGCACCGGGGAGCTGTTTTTT
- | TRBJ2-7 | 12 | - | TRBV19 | CASSIGGNEQYF | TGTGCCAGTAGTATCGGGGGTAACGAGCAGTACTTC
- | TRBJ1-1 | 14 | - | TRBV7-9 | CSSSPQALNTEAFF | TGTTCCAGCAGTCCACAGGCATTGAACACTGAAGCTTTCTTT
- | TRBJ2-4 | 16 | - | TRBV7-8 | CASSFGGPVAKNIQYF | TGTGCCAGCAGCTTCGGGGGGCCTGTAGCCAAAAACATTCAGTACTTC
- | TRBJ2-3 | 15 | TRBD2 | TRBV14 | CASSQRLGRADTQYF | TGTGCCAGCAGCCAACGACTAGGGAGGGCAGATACGCAGTATTTT
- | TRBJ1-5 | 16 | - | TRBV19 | CASRIQSGGPDQPQHF | TGTGCCAGTAGAATACAGAGCGGGGGACCGGATCAGCCCCAGCATTTT
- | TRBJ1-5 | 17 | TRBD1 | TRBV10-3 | CAISEPTGAAVGQPQHF | TGTGCCATCAGTGAGCCGACAGGGGCCGCCGTGGGTCAGCCCCAGCATTTT
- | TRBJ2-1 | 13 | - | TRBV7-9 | CASSFIASDEQFF | TGTGCCAGCAGTTTTATAGCGTCCGATGAGCAGTTCTTC
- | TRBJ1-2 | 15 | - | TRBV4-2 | CASSQVAESNYGYTF | TGTGCCAGCAGCCAAGTGGCGGAATCTAACTATGGCTACACCTTC
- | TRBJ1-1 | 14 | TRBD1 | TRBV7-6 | CASSFGSQGAEAFF | TGTGCCAGCAGCTTCGGCTCACAGGGGGCCGAAGCTTTCTTT
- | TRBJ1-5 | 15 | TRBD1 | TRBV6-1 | CASTLGQGFGQPQHF | TGTGCCAGCACCCTCGGACAGGGGTTCGGTCAGCCCCAGCATTTT
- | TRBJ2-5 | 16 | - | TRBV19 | CASSIGGRAGQETQYF | TGTGCCAGTAGTATAGGGGGCAGGGCAGGGCAAGAGACCCAGTACTTC